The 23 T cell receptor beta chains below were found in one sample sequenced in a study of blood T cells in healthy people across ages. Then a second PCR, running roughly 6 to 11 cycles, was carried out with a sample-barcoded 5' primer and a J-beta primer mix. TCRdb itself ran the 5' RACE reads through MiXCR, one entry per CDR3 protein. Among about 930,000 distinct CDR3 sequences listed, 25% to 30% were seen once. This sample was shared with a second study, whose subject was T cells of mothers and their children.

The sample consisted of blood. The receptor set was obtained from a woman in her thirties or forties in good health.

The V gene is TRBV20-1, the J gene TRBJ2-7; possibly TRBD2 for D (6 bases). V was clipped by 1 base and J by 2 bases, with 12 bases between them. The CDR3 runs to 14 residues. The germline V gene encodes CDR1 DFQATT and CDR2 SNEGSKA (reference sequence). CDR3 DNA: TGCAGTGCTAGAGGGCAGGGAGGCCCCTACGAGCAGTACTTC. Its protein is CSARGQGGPYEQYF.

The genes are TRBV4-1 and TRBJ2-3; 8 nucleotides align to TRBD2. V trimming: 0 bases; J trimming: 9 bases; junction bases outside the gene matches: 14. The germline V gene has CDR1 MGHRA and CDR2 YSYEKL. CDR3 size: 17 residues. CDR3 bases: TGCGCCAGCAGCCAAGAGCCAACGGGGGGGGCCCAAGGGACGCAGTATTTT. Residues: CASSQEPTGGAQGTQYF.

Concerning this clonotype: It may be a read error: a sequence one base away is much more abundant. CDR3 loop: CAGRNRGRETDTQYF. CDR3 DNA sequence: TGCGCCGGCAGAAACAGGGGGCGCGAAACAGATACGCAGTATTTT. The rearrangement joins TRBV5-1 to TRBJ2-3, with TRBD1 matching over 9 bases. Germline V gene data show CDR1 as SGHRS and CDR2 as YFSETQ. This CDR3 has 15 amino acids.

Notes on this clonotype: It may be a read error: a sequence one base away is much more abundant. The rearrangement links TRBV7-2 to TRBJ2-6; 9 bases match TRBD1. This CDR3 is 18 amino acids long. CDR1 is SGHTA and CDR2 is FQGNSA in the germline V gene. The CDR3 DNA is TGTGCCAGCAGCCCCCGGACAGGGGCCCACTCTGGGGCCAACGTCCGGACTTTC. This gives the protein CASSPRTGAHSGANVRTF.

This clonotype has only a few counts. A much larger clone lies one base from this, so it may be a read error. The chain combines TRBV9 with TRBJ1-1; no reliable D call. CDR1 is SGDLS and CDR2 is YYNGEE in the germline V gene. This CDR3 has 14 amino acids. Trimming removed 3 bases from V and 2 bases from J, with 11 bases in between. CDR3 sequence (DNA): TGTGCCAGCAGCGGAGGTGGCGTTAACACTGAAGCTTTCTTT. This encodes CASSGGGVNTEAFF.

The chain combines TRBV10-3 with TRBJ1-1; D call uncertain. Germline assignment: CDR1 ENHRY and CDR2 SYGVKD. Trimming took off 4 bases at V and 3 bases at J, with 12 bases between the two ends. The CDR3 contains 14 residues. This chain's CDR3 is CAISVGQSYTEAFF. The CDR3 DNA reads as TGTGCCATCAGTGTAGGCCAGTCTTACACTGAAGCTTTCTTT.

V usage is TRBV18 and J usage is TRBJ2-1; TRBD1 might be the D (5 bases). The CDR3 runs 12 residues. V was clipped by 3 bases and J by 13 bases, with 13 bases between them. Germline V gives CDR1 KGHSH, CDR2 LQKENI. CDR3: CASSPEDSLQFF. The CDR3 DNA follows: TGTGCCAGCTCACCCGAAGACAGCCTTCAGTTCTTC.

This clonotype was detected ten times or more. Written as DNA, the CDR3 is TGTGCCAGCAGTTACTCAGTTAACTACGAGCAGTACTTC. Protein product: CASSYSVNYEQYF. This chain links TRBV6-6 with TRBJ2-7, with unresolved D. Trimming took 0 bases from V and 3 from J, leaving 6 bases between them. This CDR3 is 13 amino acids long. Germline assignment: CDR1 MNHNY and CDR2 SVGAGI (reference sequence).

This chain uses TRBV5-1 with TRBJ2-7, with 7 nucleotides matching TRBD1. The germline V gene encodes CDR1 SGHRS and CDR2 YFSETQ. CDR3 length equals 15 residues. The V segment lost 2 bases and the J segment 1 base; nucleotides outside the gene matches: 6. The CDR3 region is CASSFRTGFSYEQYF. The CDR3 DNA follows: TGCGCCAGCAGCTTCCGGACAGGATTTTCCTACGAGCAGTACTTC.

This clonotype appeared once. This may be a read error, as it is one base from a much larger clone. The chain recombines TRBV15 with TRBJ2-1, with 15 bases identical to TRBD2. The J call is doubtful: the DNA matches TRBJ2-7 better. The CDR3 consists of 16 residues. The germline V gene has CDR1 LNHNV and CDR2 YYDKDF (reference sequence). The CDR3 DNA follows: TGTGCCACCAGCAAAGGGACTAGCGGGGGGACCAATGAGCAGTACTTC. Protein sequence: CATSKGTSGGTNEQYF.

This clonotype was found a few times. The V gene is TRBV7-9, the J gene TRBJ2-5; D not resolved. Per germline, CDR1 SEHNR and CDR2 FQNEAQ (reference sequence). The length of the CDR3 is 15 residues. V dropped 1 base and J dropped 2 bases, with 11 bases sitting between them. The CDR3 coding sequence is TGTGCCAGCAGCTTAGGACTGACCACACAAGAGACCCAGTACTTC. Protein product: CASSLGLTTQETQYF.

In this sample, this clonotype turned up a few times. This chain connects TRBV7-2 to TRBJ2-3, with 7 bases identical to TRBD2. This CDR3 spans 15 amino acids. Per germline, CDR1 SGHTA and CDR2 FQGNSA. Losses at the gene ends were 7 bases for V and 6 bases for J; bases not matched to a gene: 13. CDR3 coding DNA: TGTGCCAGCACCCGCTCCCGGGGGGAGAGCGATACGCAGTATTTT. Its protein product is CASTRSRGESDTQYF. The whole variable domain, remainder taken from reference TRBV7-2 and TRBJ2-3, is GAGVSQSPSNKVTEKGKDVELRCDPISGHTALYWYRQSLGQGLEFLIYFQGNSAPDKSGLPSDRFSAERTGGSVSTLTIQRTQQEDSAVYLCASTRSRGESDTQYFGPGTRLTVL.

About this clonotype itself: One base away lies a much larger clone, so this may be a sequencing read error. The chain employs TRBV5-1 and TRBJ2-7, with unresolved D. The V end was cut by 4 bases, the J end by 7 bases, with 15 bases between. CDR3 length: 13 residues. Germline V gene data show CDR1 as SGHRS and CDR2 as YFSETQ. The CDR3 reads CASSTTVVQEQYF. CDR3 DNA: TGCGCCAGCAGCACCACCGTGGTGCAGGAGCAGTACTTC.

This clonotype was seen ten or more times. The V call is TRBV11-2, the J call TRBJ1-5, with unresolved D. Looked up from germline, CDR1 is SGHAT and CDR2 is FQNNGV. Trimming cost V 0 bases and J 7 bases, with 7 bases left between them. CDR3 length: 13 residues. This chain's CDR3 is CASSLDIDQPQHF. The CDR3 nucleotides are TGTGCCAGCAGCTTAGATATAGACCAGCCCCAGCATTTT. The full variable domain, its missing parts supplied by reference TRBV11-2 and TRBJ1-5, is EAGVAQSPRYKIIEKRQSVAFWCNPISGHATLYWYQQILGQGPKLLIQFQNNGVVDDSQLPKDRFSAERLKGVDSTLKIQPAKLEDSAVYLCASSLDIDQPQHFGDGTRLSIL.

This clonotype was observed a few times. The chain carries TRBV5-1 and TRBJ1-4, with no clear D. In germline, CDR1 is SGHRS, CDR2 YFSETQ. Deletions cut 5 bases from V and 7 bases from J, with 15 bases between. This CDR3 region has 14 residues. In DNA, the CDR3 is TGCGCCAGCAGAGACTTAGCAGGAGGTGAAAAACTGTTTTTT. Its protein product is CASRDLAGGEKLFF.

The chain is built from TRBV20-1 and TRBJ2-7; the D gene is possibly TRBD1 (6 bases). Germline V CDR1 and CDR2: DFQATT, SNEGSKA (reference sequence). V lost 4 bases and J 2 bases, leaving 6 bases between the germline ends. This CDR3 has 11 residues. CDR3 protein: CSATGAYEQYF. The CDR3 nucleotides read TGCAGTGCTACAGGGGCCTACGAGCAGTACTTC.

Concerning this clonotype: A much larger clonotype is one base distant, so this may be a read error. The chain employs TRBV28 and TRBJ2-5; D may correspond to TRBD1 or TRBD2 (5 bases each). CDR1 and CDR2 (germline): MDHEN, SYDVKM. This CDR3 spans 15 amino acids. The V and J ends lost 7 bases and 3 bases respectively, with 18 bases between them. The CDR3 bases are TGTGCCAGCAAAGGGACCGGGACCCAGAAAGAGACCCAGTACTTC. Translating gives CASKGTGTQKETQYF.

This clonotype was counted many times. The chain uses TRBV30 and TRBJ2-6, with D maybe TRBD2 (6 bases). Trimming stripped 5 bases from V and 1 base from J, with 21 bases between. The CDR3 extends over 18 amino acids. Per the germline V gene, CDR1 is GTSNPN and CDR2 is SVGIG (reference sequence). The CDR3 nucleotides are TGTGCCTGGGAGACCGGCGGGACCACTTTATCTGGGGCCAACGTCCTGACTTTC. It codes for CAWETGGTTLSGANVLTF.

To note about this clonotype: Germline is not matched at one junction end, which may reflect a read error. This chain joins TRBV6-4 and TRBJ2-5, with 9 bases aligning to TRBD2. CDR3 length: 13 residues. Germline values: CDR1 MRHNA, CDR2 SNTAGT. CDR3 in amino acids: CAGSSGGTDAQYF. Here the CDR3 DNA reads TGTGCCGGCAGTAGCGGGGGCACAGATGCGCAGTACTTC.

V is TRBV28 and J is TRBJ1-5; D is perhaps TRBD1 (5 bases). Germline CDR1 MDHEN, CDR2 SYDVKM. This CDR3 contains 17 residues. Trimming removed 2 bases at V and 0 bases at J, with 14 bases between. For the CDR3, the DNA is TGTGCCAGCAGTTTAAGAGGCGGACAACCTAGCAATCAGCCCCAGCATTTT. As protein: CASSLRGGQPSNQPQHF.

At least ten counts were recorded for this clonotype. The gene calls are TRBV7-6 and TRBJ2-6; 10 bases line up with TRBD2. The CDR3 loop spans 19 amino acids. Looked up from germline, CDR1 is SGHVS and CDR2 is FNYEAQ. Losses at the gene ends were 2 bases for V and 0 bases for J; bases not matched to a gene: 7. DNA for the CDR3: TGTGCCAGCAGCTTAACCGAGCGGGGGGGCCTCTCTGGGGCCAACGTCCTGACTTTC. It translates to CASSLTERGGLSGANVLTF.

The CDR3 loop reads CASSLGASGSQETQYF. The DNA for the CDR3 is TGTGCCAGCAGCTTGGGGGCTAGCGGATCCCAAGAGACCCAGTACTTC. The rearrangement links TRBV5-5 to TRBJ2-5; 7 bases are shared with TRBD2. Germline V gene data show CDR1 as SGHKS and CDR2 as YYEKEE (reference sequence). This CDR3 contains 16 residues. The J segment lost 1 base and the V segment lost 0 bases, leaving 6 bases of the junction unmatched.

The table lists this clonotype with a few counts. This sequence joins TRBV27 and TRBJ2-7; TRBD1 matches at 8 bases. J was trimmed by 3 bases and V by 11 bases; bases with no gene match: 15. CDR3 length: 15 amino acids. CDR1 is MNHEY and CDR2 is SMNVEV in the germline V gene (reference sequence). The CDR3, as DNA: TGTGCCTCCCTCCCCCGGACAGGGATTAACTACGAGCAGTACTTC. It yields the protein CASLPRTGINYEQYF.